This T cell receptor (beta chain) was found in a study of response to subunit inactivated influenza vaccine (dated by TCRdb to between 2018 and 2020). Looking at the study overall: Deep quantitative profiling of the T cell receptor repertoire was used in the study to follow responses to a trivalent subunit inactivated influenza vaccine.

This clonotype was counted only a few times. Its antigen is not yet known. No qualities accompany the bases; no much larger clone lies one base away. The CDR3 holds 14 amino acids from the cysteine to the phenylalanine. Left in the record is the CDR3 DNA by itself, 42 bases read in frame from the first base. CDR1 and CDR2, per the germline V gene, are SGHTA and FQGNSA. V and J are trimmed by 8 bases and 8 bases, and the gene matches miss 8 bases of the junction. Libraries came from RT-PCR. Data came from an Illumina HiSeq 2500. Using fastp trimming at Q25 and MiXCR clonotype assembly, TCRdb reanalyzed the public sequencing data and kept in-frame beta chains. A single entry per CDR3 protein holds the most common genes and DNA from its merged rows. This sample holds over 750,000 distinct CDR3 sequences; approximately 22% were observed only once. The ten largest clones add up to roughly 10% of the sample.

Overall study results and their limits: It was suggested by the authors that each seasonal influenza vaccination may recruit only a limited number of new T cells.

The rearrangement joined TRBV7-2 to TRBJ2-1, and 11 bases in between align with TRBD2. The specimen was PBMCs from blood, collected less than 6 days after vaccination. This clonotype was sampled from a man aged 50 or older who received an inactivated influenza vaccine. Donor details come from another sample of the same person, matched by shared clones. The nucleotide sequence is TGTGCCAGCCGCAATCTAGCGGGAGGCTATGAGCAGTTCTTC. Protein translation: CASRNLAGGYEQFF.